The present entry profiles one T cell receptor (beta chain) with its context. The antigen remains unidentified. Researchers ran the PCR with 60 Vbeta and 13 Jbeta primers. In the authors' methods: Unique TCR beta chains totaled roughly 80 million in a later count, with around 11 million of them shared. Data came from immunoSEQ multiplex PCR; TCRdb stores just in-frame clones and leaves some out. Clonal size and the V and J genes are those of that table, whereas D and trimming came from the DNA. The sample shows 220,000 or so clones, around 75% of them seen only once. These data belong to a study of cytomegalovirus exposure and HLA in healthy donors. Unrecorded immune exposures were likely, despite nominal health at sampling. CDR1 and CDR2 (germline): SGDLS, YYNGEE. The CDR3 sequence is 16 residues long. V was pared by 3 bases and J by 3 bases, with 12 bases of the junction left unmatched. Study findings and constraints: An analysis was carried out later, and it reportedly showed fewer N-insertions in an Asian-associated ancestry cluster than the roughly 670-donor mean.

The gene calls are TRBV9 and TRBJ2-7; 7 bases match TRBD2. Sequencing was carried out using PBMCs. The sequence derives from a woman aged 30 to 39 in good health and CMV-seronegative. CDR3 in DNA: TGTGCCAGCAGCGCAGCCAGCGGGGCAGGGTACTACGAGCAGTACTTC. Its protein is CASSAASGAGYYEQYF.